This TCR beta chain was recovered during a study of early T cells in non-severe SARS-CoV-2 infection. TCRdb reanalysed the 5' RACE reads using MiXCR and keeps one entry per CDR3 protein. Here the sample spans roughly 61,000 distinct CDR3 sequences, around 13% being singletons. In germline, CDR1 is SGHVS, CDR2 FNYEAQ. The CDR3 is 13 amino acids. V lost 4 bases to trimming and J lost 10 bases, with 14 bases between them. The specimen comprised whole blood, sampled at baseline. The chain couples TRBV7-6 to TRBJ2-1; D is undetermined. The TCR sequence derives from an adult who was a healthcare worker with PCR-confirmed SARS-CoV-2 infection or an uninfected control (not recorded which). CDR3 coding DNA: TGTGCCAGCAGCTCCTCCGCTGTAACAGAGCAGTTCTTC. It codes for CASSSSAVTEQFF.